Described below is a single T cell receptor beta chain sequence and its context. This sample was taken from a study of blood T cell repertoires in COVID-19. Whole-study context: COVID-19 samples, acute and convalescent, were from the United States, Italy and Spain. In each case, the material was cDNA or gDNA derived from T cells, B-cell-depleted T cells, or PBMCs.

CDR3 length: 14 residues. V lost 4 bases to trimming and J lost 2 bases, with 12 bases between them. Germline lookup yields CDR1 SGDLS and CDR2 YYNGEE. In the source study's methods: Nucleated cell counts were estimated from reference gene primer amplification. The protocol was immunoSEQ multiplex PCR, while the TCRdb copy is restricted to in-frame clones and leaves out a portion. The V and J calls and clone size come from that table; D and trimming were worked out from the DNA. The repertoire holds about 87,000 clones, with about 88% as singletons. This sequence originates from a man in his forties with acute or convalescent COVID-19. The chain carries TRBV9 and TRBJ1-2; D may be TRBD1 (5 bases). Sample: peripheral blood. CDR3 in DNA: TGTGCCAGCAGCCTAGGACGGGGGAACTATGGCTACACCTTC. Amino acid sequence: CASSLGRGNYGYTF.